The T cell receptor (beta chain) under discussion was sequenced for a study of Tregs in tolerant kidney transplant recipients. Study background: The nonmyeloablative bone marrow transplants came from related graft donors, with transient mixed chimerism.

On this clone itself: Its antigen is unknown.

This CDR3 region has 16 residues. V dropped 0 bases and J dropped 5; count of bases not matched to a gene: 7. Germline CDR1 is SGDLS and CDR2 is YYNGEE. TCRdb keeps only in-frame clones here, not all; method: immunoSEQ multiplex PCR. The repertoire holds more than 60,000 clones, with roughly 89% as singletons. Notes on the study in general: Validation in larger populations is needed because few patients were studied. This study did not directly address biological reproducibility.

CD4+CD25+CD127- Tregs, CD4+CD25- non-Tregs, CD4 and CD8 cells were sorted. The V and J genes are TRBV9 and TRBJ2-5, with TRBD1 matching 10 bases. The source was CD4+ T cells from blood, collected before the transplant. The receptor was derived from a human donor who received a combined kidney and bone marrow transplant. The CDR3 is CASSVGSGGQGETQYF. The CDR3 nucleotides read TGTGCCAGCAGCGTAGGCTCGGGGGGACAGGGGGAGACCCAGTACTTC.